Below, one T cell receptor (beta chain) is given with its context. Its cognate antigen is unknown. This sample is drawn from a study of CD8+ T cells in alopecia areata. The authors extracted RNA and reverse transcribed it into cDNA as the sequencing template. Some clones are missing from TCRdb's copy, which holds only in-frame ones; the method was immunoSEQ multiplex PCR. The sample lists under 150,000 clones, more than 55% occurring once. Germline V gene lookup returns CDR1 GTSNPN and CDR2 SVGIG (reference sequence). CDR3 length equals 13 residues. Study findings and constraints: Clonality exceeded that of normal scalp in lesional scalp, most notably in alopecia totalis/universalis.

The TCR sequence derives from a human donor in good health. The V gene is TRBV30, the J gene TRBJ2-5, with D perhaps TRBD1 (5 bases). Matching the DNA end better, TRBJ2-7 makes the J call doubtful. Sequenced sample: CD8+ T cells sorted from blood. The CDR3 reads CAWSVGDSYEQYF. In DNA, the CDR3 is TGTGCCTGGAGTGTAGGGGACTCCTACGAGCAGTACTTC.